This T cell receptor (beta chain) was profiled in a study of CD8+ T cells in alopecia areata. Whole-study findings and limits: The study also sequences resident alphabeta T cells of normal skin in scalp samples. Higher clonality was seen in lesional scalp than in normal scalp, especially in alopecia totalis/universalis.

With regard to this clone: Its antigen is not known.

Following RNA extraction, reverse transcription yielded cDNA that acted as the sequencing template. Produced via immunoSEQ multiplex PCR; TCRdb's table is partial and in-frame only. The sample shows about 140,000 clones, around 62% of them seen only once. This receptor was identified in a human donor in good health. Sequenced input: CD8+ T cells sorted from blood.

The chain's CDR3 is CSVGGGLNTEAFF. In nucleotides, the CDR3 is TGCAGCGTTGGGGGGGGTCTGAACACTGAAGCTTTCTTT. V and J are TRBV29-1 and TRBJ1-1; tentative D call: TRBD1 (5 bases). This CDR3 is built from 13 residues. Germline V gene sequence: CDR1 SQVTM, CDR2 ANQGSEA. Trimming shortened V by 4 bases and J by 0 bases, and 9 bases separated the two germline ends.